The clone carrying this T cell receptor (beta chain) came up many times. As yet, its antigen is unknown. This CDR3 contains 13 residues. Germline CDR1 SGHTA, CDR2 FQGNSA. V shed 5 bases, J shed 5 bases, and the junction held 5 bases outside the gene matches. The data were obtained in a study of T cells in Graves' hyperthyroidism and ophthalmopathy. Findings and caveats of the study: Appearing also in blood were most of the thyroid clonotypes expanded above 0.001.

Authors of the study amplified TCR beta CDR3 regions from RNA transcripts. First-round RT-PCR with HTBI primers amplified the TCR CDR3 region. TCRdb independently ran MiXCR on the multiplex PCR reads; one entry per CDR3 protein. The data show a few hundred thousand distinct CDR3 sequences, under 15% seen once. Aged 18 to 65, the patients had hyperthyroidism that was newly diagnosed and had lasted under 2 months. The sample was blood. The chain has TRBV7-2 and TRBJ2-5, with TRBD2 matching over 7 bases. The receptor was derived from a woman in her 30s with Graves' hyperthyroidism. CDR3 residues: CASSIEGGETQYF. CDR3 sequence (DNA): TGTGCCAGCAGCATTGAGGGAGGGGAGACCCAGTACTTC.